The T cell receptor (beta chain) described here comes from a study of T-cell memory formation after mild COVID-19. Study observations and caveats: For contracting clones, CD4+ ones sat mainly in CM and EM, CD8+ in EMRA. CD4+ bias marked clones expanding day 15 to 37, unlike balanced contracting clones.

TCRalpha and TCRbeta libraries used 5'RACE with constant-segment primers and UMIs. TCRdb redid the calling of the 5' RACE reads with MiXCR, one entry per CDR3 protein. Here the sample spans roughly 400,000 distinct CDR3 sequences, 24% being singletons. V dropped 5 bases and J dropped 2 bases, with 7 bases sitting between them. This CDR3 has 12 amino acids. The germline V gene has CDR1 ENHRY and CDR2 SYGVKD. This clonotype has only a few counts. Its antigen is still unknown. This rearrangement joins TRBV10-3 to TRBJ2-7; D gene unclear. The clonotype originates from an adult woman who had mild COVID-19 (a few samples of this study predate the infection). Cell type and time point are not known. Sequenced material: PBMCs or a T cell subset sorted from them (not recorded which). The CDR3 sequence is CAISPDAYEQYF. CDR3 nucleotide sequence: TGTGCCATCAGTCCTGACGCCTACGAGCAGTACTTC.